This T cell receptor beta chain was sequenced in a study of shared clonotypes between healthy human individuals. V lost 1 base, J lost 6 bases, and 4 bases lay in between. Germline V gene sequence: CDR1 MNHEY, CDR2 SMNVEV (reference sequence). The length of the CDR3 is 12 residues. Assay used: immunoSEQ multiplex PCR; TCRdb lists only in-frame clones, some missing. This table holds fewer than 350,000 clones, 87% found once. Sequencing was performed on memory CD8+ T cells sorted from blood. Subset here: CD45RO+ cells pooled with CCR7-negative TemRA cells. V is TRBV27 and J is TRBJ2-1; D is uncertain. The receptor was derived from a young man in good health. The CDR3 coding sequence is TGTGCCAGCAGTTTATGGGGCAATGAGCAGTTCTTC. Its protein product is CASSLWGNEQFF.